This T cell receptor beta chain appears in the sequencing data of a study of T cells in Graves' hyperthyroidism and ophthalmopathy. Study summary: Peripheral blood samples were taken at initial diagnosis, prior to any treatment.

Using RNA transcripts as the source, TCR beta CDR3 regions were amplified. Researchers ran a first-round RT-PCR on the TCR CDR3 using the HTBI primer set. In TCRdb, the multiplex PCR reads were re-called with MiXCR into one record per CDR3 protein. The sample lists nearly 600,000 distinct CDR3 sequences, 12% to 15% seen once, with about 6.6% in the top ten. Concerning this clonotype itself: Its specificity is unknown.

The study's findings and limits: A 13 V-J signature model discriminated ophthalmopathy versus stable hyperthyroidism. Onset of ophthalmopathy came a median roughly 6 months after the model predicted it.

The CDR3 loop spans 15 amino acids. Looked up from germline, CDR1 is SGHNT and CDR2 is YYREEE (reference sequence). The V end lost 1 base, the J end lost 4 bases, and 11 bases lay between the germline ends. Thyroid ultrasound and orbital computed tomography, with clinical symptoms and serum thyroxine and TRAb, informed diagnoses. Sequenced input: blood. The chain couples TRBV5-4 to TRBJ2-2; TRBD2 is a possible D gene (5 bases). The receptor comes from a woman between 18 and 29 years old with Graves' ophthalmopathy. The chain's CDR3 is CASSLSPSGTGELFF. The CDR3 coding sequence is TGTGCCAGCAGCTTGTCCCCGAGCGGCACCGGGGAGCTGTTTTTT.